These 4 T cell receptor beta chains originate from one sample sequenced in a study of OX40 agonist ivuxolimab in advanced cancers. Sequencing used immunoSEQ multiplex PCR; TCRdb keeps in-frame clones, though not all of them. The table records tens of thousands of clones, 75% to 95% of them present only once. Sequenced here: CD4+ or CD8+ T cells sorted from blood, sampled in a trial of the OX40 agonist ivuxolimab. Receptors were obtained from an adult with an advanced solid tumor such as melanoma, head and neck, liver or kidney cancer.

The CDR3 is CASSLGVSNQPQHF. The CDR3 DNA reads as TGTGCCAGCAGCTTAGGAGTTAGCAATCAGCCCCAGCATTTT. The chain is built from TRBV5-8 and TRBJ1-5; D is uncertain. V lost 2 bases and J lost 0, with 6 bases in between. Germline V lookup: CDR1 SGHTS, CDR2 YDEGEE. CDR3 length: 14 residues.

The CDR3 here is CASSKTGPGETQYF. The CDR3 DNA is TGTGCCAGCAGCAAGACAGGGCCCGGCGAGACCCAGTACTTC. This chain uses TRBV5-6 with TRBJ2-5; the match to TRBD1 covers 7 bases. V trimming: 4 bases; J trimming: 5 bases; junction bases outside the gene matches: 8. CDR3 length: 14 residues. CDR1 and CDR2 (germline): SGHDT, YYEEEE.

V and J are TRBV5-1 and TRBJ2-2; D is unresolved. The CDR3 totals 13 residues. V was shortened by 5 bases and J by 4 bases, with 9 bases between the two germline ends. CDR1 is SGHRS, CDR2 YFSETQ, per germline. The CDR3 coding sequence is TGCGCCAGCAGAGGAAGCCTCACCGGGGAGCTGTTTTTT. Protein product: CASRGSLTGELFF. The complete variable domain, with remaining parts taken from reference TRBV5-1 and TRBJ2-2, reads KAGVTQTPRYLIKTRGQQVTLSCSPISGHRSVSWYQQTPGQGLQFLFEYFSETQRNKGNFPGRFSGRQFSNSRSEMNVSTLELGDSALYLCASRGSLTGELFFGEGSRLTVL.

Points on this clone: An end of the junction differs from the germline gene, which may be a read error. The chain couples TRBV7-2 to TRBJ2-7; 8 bases are a match to TRBD2. The CDR3 sequence is 12 residues long. The germline CDR1 and CDR2 sequences are SGHTA and FQGNSA. CDR3 protein: CASSFDSGAPFF. For the CDR3, the DNA is TGTGCCAGCAGCTTTGATAGCGGGGCCCCATTTTTC.